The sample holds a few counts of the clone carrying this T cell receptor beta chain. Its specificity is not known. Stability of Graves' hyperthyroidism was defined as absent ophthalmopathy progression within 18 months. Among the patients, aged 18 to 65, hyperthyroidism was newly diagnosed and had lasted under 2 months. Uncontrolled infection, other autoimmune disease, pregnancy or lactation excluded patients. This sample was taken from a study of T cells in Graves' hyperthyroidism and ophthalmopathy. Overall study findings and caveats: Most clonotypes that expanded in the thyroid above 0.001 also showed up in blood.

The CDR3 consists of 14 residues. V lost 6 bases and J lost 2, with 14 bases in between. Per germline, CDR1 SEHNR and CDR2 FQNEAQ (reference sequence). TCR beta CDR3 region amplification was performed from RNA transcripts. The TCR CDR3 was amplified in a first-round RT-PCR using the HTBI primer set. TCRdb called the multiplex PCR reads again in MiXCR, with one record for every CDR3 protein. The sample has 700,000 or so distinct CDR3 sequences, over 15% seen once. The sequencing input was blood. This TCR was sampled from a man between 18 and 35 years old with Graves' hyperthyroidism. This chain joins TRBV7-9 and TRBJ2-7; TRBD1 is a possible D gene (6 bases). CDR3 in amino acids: CASSSTGRPYEQYF. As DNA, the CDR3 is TGTGCCAGCAGTAGTACAGGGCGCCCCTACGAGCAGTACTTC.